This passage covers 27 T cell receptor beta chains from one sample sequenced in a study of T cells in Graves' hyperthyroidism and ophthalmopathy. Regions amplified from RNA transcripts were the TCR beta CDR3 regions. During a first-round RT-PCR of the TCR CDR3, the HTBI primer set was used. Each CDR3 protein is one row after TCRdb ran MiXCR on the multiplex PCR reads. The sample yields hundreds of thousands of distinct CDR3 sequences, roughly 22% seen once. Input material: blood. These receptors all stem from a man under 40 with Graves' ophthalmopathy.

The chain links TRBV28 to TRBJ1-4; no reliable D call. V dropped 3 bases and J dropped 8 bases, with 16 bases sitting between them. Germline assignment: CDR1 MDHEN and CDR2 SYDVKM. The CDR3 extends over 15 amino acids. CDR3 coding DNA: TGTGCCAGCAGTTTTAATCGTCCGGGAGACGAAAAACTGTTTTTT. Amino acids: CASSFNRPGDEKLFF.

Many counts were recorded for this clonotype. This sequence joins TRBV11-1 and TRBJ1-2; a weak D match, TRBD1 (6 bases). Germline-derived CDR1 and CDR2 are SGHAT and FQDESV (reference sequence). This CDR3 has 13 amino acids. V was pared by 5 bases and J by 4 bases, with 11 bases between. CDR3: CASSPGTFYGYTF. The CDR3 DNA reads TGTGCCAGCAGCCCTGGGACATTCTATGGCTACACCTTC.

This clonotype was seen many times. The rearrangement uses TRBV27 and TRBJ2-1; the match to TRBD1 covers 7 bases. The CDR3 runs 13 residues. V dropped 6 bases and J dropped 6; count of bases not matched to a gene: 5. Germline lookup yields CDR1 MNHEY and CDR2 SMNVEV (reference sequence). Here the CDR3 reads CASRDRVRNEQFF. The DNA of the CDR3 is TGTGCCAGCAGAGACAGGGTACGCAATGAGCAGTTCTTC.

In its sample, this clonotype was seen many times. The chain carries TRBV18 and TRBJ2-7; D is undetermined. Per germline, CDR1 KGHSH and CDR2 LQKENI. This CDR3 is built from 14 residues. Between the trimmed V and J ends, which lost 4 bases and 1 base, there was a span of 11 bases. Written as DNA, the CDR3 is TGTGCCAGCTCACGGGGAAGTGGATCCTACGAGCAGTACTTC. This sequence encodes CASSRGSGSYEQYF. The entire variable domain, with the rest obtained from reference TRBV18 and TRBJ2-7, is as follows: NAGVMQNPRHLVRRRGQEARLRCSPMKGHSHVYWYRQLPEEGLKFMVYLQKENIIDESGMPKERFSAEFPKEGPSILRIQQVVRGDSAAYFCASSRGSGSYEQYFGPGTRLTVT.

This clonotype was found a few times. The chain has TRBV12-5 and TRBJ2-7; 13 bases match TRBD2. V was pared by 6 bases and J by 0 bases, with 5 bases of the junction left unmatched. The V gene's germline CDR1 is LGHNT and CDR2 FRNRAP. The CDR3 loop spans 16 amino acids. CDR3 sequence reads: CASGEGTSGVSYEQYF. The CDR3 nucleotides are TGTGCTAGTGGCGAGGGGACTAGCGGGGTCTCCTACGAGCAGTACTTC.

J is TRBJ2-2 and V is TRBV20-1, with D unresolved. The length of the CDR3 is 14 residues. Germline values: CDR1 DFQATT, CDR2 SNEGSKA (reference sequence). V was pared by 2 bases and J by 6 bases, with 13 bases between. This CDR3 reads CSARPNGVPGELFF. CDR3 sequence (DNA): TGCAGTGCTAGACCAAACGGAGTCCCCGGGGAGCTGTTTTTT.

At least ten counts were recorded for this clonotype. J is TRBJ2-5 and V is TRBV28; unclear D gene. The CDR3 sequence is 13 residues long. Germline assignment: CDR1 MDHEN and CDR2 SYDVKM. Deletions cut 2 bases from V and 5 bases from J, with 9 bases between. CDR3 DNA: TGTGCCAGCAGTTTAAACAGTGGCGAGACCCAGTACTTC. Protein: CASSLNSGETQYF. Supplemented by reference TRBV28 and TRBJ2-5, the full variable domain reads DVKVTQSSRYLVKRTGEKVFLECVQDMDHENMFWYRQDPGLGLRLIYFSYDVKMKEKGDIPEGYSVSREKKERFSLILESASTNQTSMYLCASSLNSGETQYFGPGTRLLVL.

The V and J genes are TRBV19 and TRBJ2-1; tentative D call: TRBD1 (5 bases). CDR1 is LNHDA and CDR2 is SQIVND in the germline V gene (reference sequence). V was clipped by 0 bases and J by 7 bases, with 16 bases between them. The CDR3 is 16 residues long. The CDR3 DNA is TGTGCCAGTAGTATAGAAGGACACTCCAAACTTAATGAGCAGTTCTTC. Protein product: CASSIEGHSKLNEQFF. Supplemented by reference TRBV19 and TRBJ2-1, the full variable domain reads DGGITQSPKYLFRKEGQNVTLSCEQNLNHDAMYWYRQDPGQGLRLIYYSQIVNDFQKGDIAEGYSVSREKKESFPLTVTSAQKNPTAFYLCASSIEGHSKLNEQFFGPGTRLTVL.

The table lists this clonotype with many counts. V usage is TRBV9 and J usage is TRBJ2-7, with 9 bases matching TRBD2. The CDR3 has 15 residues. The trim removed 3 bases at V and 4 bases at J, leaving 8 bases unmatched. Germline lookup yields CDR1 SGDLS and CDR2 YYNGEE. The CDR3 DNA sequence: TGTGCCAGCAGCGCATCAAGCGGGAGGCGTTACGAGCAGTACTTC. As protein: CASSASSGRRYEQYF.

This clonotype was detected ten times or more. The chain couples TRBV27 to TRBJ1-5; D is ambiguous. Germline-derived CDR1 and CDR2 are MNHEY and SMNVEV (reference sequence). This CDR3 comprises 16 residues. V lost 5 bases to trimming and J lost 4 bases, with 18 bases between them. CDR3 region: CASSMGVMASNQPQHF. CDR3 bases: TGTGCCAGCAGTATGGGCGTGATGGCCTCAAATCAGCCCCAGCATTTT.

This chain connects TRBV2 to TRBJ2-5; D gene uncertain. Germline values: CDR1 SNHLY, CDR2 FYNNEI. This CDR3 has 13 amino acids. Trimming stripped 8 bases from V and 2 bases from J, with 12 bases between. The CDR3 sequence is CASLRTLQETQYF. The CDR3 bases are TGTGCCAGCCTGAGGACGTTACAAGAGACCCAGTACTTC.

This clonotype has a count of ten or more. The chain couples TRBV28 to TRBJ2-1, with 7 bases identical to TRBD1. CDR3 size: 16 residues. Germline CDR1 reads MDHEN; CDR2 reads SYDVKM. With V trimmed by 3 bases and J by 0 bases, 5 bases remained unmatched. Written as DNA, the CDR3 is TGTGCCAGCAGTTTCCCCCGACAGGGCTCCTACAATGAGCAGTTCTTC. This sequence encodes CASSFPRQGSYNEQFF.

The chain couples TRBV9 to TRBJ2-3, with 7 bases aligning to TRBD2. There are 17 residues in the CDR3. V dropped 4 bases and J dropped 2; count of bases not matched to a gene: 13. Germline loops: CDR1 SGDLS, CDR2 YYNGEE. The CDR3 here is CASSPPLWEGLTDTQYF. CDR3 coding DNA: TGTGCCAGCAGCCCCCCGTTATGGGAGGGCCTCACAGATACGCAGTATTTT.

This chain joins TRBV30 and TRBJ1-1, with a possible D match to TRBD1 (6 bases). V was clipped by 0 bases and J by 3 bases, with 8 bases between them. CDR1 and CDR2 from the germline V gene are GTSNPN and SVGIG (reference sequence). This CDR3 spans 13 amino acids. This CDR3 reads CAWSVSGDTEAFF. In DNA form, the CDR3 reads TGTGCCTGGAGTGTCTCAGGGGACACTGAAGCTTTCTTT.

This clonotype occurred many times. The CDR3 nucleotides are TGTGCCAGCAGCTTAATATTTGGAACCCAAGAGACCCAGTACTTC. It yields the protein CASSLIFGTQETQYF. The chain couples TRBV11-2 to TRBJ2-5; D is uncertain. Trimming removed 2 bases from V and 1 base from J, with 11 bases in between. The germline gives CDR1 SGHAT, CDR2 FQNNGV. The CDR3 has 15 residues. Together with reference TRBV11-2 and TRBJ2-5, the CDR3 gives the full variable domain: EAGVAQSPRYKIIEKRQSVAFWCNPISGHATLYWYQQILGQGPKLLIQFQNNGVVDDSQLPKDRFSAERLKGVDSTLKIQPAKLEDSAVYLCASSLIFGTQETQYFGPGTRLLVL.

The table lists this clonotype with many counts. V and J are TRBV28 and TRBJ2-7; 7 bases match TRBD1. Germline V gives CDR1 MDHEN, CDR2 SYDVKM. The CDR3 is 15 residues long. The V segment lost 2 bases and the J segment 8 bases; nucleotides outside the gene matches: 12. Here the CDR3 reads CASSLANRGRVQQYF. Written as DNA, the CDR3 is TGTGCCAGCAGTTTAGCCAACAGGGGCCGCGTCCAGCAGTACTTC.

This clonotype was seen only a few times. The chain couples TRBV5-6 to TRBJ2-2, with 7 bases lining up with TRBD1. With V trimmed by 3 bases and J by 5 bases, 16 bases remained unmatched. Germline V gene sequence: CDR1 SGHDT, CDR2 YYEEEE. The CDR3 is made up of 18 amino acids. CDR3 loop: CASSSRTGIPIYTGELFF. As DNA, the CDR3 is TGTGCCAGCAGCTCAAGGACAGGAATTCCGATCTATACCGGGGAGCTGTTTTTT.

Many counts were recorded for this clonotype. V gene TRBV28 combines with J gene TRBJ2-7; 9 nucleotides align to TRBD1. The ends lost 5 bases at V and 1 base at J; junction bases unmatched: 6. The CDR3 has 15 residues. Germline V gene lookup returns CDR1 MDHEN and CDR2 SYDVKM. This CDR3 reads CASSLGDRASYEQYF. CDR3 nucleotide sequence: TGTGCCAGCAGTCTGGGGGACAGGGCGTCCTACGAGCAGTACTTC.

The V gene is TRBV5-1, the J gene TRBJ2-1; 7 positions agree with TRBD2. V trimming: 5 bases; J trimming: 9 bases; junction bases outside the gene matches: 11. This CDR3 contains 14 residues. The germline CDR1 and CDR2 sequences are SGHRS and YFSETQ. The CDR3 reads CASRFLAEEGEQFF. The CDR3 nucleotides are TGCGCCAGCAGGTTCCTAGCGGAAGAGGGTGAGCAGTTCTTC.

This rearrangement joins TRBV12-3 or TRBV12-4 to TRBJ2-7; D is undetermined. Trimming removed 2 bases from V and 2 bases from J, with 7 bases in between. CDR3 length: 13 residues. The CDR3 is CASSLTQTYEQYF. The DNA of the CDR3 is TGTGCCAGCAGTTTAACCCAGACCTACGAGCAGTACTTC.

This chain connects TRBV29-1 to TRBJ1-4; D is undetermined. CDR3 length equals 12 residues. The germline V gene has CDR1 SQVTM and CDR2 ANQGSEA. The V end was cut by 1 base, the J end by 8 bases, with 8 bases between. The chain's CDR3 is CSVEVPGEKLFF. CDR3 nucleotide sequence: TGCAGCGTTGAAGTCCCAGGCGAAAAACTGTTTTTT.

This chain joins TRBV15 and TRBJ1-1, with 8 positions matching TRBD1. The CDR3 sequence is 15 residues long. V shed 5 bases, J shed 3 bases, and the junction held 8 bases outside the gene matches. The germline V gene encodes CDR1 LNHNV and CDR2 YYDKDF (reference sequence). The chain's CDR3 is CATSGVSTGDTEAFF. CDR3 in DNA: TGTGCCACCAGCGGCGTCTCGACAGGGGACACTGAAGCTTTCTTT.

J is TRBJ1-1 and V is TRBV29-1; D not resolved. The germline V gene has CDR1 SQVTM and CDR2 ANQGSEA. This CDR3 has 11 residues. V gave up 6 bases and J gave up 7 bases, with 12 bases separating them. This CDR3 is CSVLGNFEAFF. CDR3 nucleotide sequence: TGCAGCGTGCTCGGGAACTTTGAAGCTTTCTTT.

V gene TRBV7-9 combines with J gene TRBJ2-7; 7 positions match TRBD2. Germline V gene sequence: CDR1 SEHNR, CDR2 FQNEAQ (reference sequence). The J segment lost 6 bases and the V segment lost 6 bases, leaving 8 bases of the junction unmatched. This CDR3 comprises 13 residues. CDR3 in amino acids: CASSQGLVGEQYF. In DNA, the CDR3 is TGTGCCAGCAGTCAAGGACTAGTGGGCGAGCAGTACTTC.

A few counts support this clonotype. The CDR3 DNA follows: TGTGCCAGCTCACTGGGCCAGTCAGATACGCAGTATTTT. It yields the protein CASSLGQSDTQYF. This chain joins TRBV18 and TRBJ2-3; D is unclear. The germline V gene has CDR1 KGHSH and CDR2 LQKENI. Trimming took 4 bases from V and 4 from J, leaving 9 bases between them. CDR3 length equals 13 residues.

This clonotype was detected a few times. The V and J genes are TRBV6-5 and TRBJ2-7; weak D call: TRBD2 (5 bases). Trimming cost V 0 bases and J 3 bases, with 15 bases left between them. Germline CDR1 is MNHEY and CDR2 is SVGAGI. The CDR3 is 16 amino acids. The chain's CDR3 is CASSYSRTPRVYEQYF. The CDR3 nucleotides read TGTGCCAGCAGTTACTCGCGGACTCCGAGGGTCTACGAGCAGTACTTC.

The genes are TRBV7-3 and TRBJ2-3; 12 bases agree with TRBD2. Germline V gene sequence: CDR1 SGHTA, CDR2 FQGTGA. This CDR3 is built from 16 residues. V lost 5 bases and J lost 11; bases outside the gene matches: 14. The CDR3 DNA sequence: TGTGCCAGCAGCCAACTAGCGGGAGGCCTCTCCCCAGGGCAGTATTTT. Translation gives CASSQLAGGLSPGQYF.